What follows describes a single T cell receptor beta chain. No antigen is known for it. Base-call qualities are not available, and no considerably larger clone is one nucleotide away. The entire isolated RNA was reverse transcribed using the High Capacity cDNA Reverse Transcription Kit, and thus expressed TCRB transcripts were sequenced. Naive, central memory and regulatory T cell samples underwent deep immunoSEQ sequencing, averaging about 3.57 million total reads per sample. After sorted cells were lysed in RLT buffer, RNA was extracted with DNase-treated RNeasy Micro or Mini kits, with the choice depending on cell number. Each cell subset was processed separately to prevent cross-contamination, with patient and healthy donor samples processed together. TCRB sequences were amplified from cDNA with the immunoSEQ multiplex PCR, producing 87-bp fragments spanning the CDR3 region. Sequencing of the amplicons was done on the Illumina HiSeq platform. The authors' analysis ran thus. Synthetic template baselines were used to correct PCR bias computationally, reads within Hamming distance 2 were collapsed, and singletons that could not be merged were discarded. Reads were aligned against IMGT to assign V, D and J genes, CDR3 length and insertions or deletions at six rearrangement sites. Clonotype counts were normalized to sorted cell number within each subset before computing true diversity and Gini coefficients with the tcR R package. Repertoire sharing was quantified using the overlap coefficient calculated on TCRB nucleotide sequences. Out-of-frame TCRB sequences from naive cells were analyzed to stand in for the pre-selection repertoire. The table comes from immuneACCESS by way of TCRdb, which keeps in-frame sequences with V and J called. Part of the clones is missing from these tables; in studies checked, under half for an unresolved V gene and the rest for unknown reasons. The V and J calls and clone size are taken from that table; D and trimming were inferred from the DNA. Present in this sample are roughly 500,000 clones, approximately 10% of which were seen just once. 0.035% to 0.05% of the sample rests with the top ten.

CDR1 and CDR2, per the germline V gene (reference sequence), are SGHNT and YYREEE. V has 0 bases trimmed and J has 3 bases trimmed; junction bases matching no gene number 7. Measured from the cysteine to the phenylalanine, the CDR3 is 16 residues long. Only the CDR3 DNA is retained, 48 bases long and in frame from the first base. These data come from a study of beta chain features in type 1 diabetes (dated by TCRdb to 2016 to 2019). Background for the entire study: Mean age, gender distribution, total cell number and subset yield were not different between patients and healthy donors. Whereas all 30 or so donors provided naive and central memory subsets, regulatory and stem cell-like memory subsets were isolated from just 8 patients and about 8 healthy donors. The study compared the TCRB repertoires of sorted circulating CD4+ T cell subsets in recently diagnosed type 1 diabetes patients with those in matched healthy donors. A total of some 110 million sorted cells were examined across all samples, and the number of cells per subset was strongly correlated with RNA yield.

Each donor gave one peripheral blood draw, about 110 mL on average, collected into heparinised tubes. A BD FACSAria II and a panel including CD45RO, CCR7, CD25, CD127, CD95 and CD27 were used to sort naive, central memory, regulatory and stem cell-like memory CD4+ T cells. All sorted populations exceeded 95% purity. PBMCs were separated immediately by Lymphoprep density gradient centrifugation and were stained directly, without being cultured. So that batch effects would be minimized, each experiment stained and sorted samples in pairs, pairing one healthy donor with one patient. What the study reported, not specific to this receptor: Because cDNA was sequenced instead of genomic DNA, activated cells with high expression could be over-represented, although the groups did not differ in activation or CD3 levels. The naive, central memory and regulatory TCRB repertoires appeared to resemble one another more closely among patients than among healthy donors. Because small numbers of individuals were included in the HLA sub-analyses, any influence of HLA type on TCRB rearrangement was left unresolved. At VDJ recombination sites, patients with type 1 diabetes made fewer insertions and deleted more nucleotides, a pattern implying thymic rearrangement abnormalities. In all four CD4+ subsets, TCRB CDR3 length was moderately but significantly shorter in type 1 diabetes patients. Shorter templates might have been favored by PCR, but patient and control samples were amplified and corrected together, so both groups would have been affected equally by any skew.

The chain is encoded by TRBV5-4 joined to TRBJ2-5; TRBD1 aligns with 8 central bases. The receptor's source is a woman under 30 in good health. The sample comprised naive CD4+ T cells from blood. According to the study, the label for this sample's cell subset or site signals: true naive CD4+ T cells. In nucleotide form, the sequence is TGTGCCAGCAGCTTGGCCAGACAGGGGCGGGAAGAGACCCAGTACTTC. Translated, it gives CASSLARQGREETQYF.